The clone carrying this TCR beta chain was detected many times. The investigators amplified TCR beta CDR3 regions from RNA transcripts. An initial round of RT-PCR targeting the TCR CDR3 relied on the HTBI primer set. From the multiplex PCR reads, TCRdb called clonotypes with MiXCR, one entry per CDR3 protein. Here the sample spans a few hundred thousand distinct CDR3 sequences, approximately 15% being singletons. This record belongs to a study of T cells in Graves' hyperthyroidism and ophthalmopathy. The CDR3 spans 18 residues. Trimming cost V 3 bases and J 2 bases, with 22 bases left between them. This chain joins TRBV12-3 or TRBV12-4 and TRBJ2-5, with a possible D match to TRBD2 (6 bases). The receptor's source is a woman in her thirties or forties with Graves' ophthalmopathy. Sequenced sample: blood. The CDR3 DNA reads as TGTGCCAGCAGTTTGCTCATGATGGAGGACTATAGGCAAGAGACCCAGTACTTC. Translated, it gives CASSLLMMEDYRQETQYF.